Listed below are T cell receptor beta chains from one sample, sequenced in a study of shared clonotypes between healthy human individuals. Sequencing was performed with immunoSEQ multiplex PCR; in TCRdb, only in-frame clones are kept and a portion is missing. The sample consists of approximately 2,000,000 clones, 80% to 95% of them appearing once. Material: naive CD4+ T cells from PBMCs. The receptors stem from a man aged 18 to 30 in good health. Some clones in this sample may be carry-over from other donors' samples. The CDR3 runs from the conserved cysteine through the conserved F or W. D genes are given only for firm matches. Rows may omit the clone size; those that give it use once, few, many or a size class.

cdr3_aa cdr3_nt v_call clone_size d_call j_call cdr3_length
CSARQETEAFF TGCAGTGCTAGACAAGAAACTGAAGCTTTCTTT TRBV20-1 . . TRBJ1-1 11
CASSQVGADTEAFF TGCGCCAGCAGCCAAGTTGGCGCGGACACTGAAGCTTTCTTT TRBV4-1 . . TRBJ1-1 14
CASSLVLETSGAGELFF TGTGCCAGCAGCTTAGTATTGGAGACTAGCGGAGCCGGGGAGCTGTTTTTT TRBV7-9 . TRBD2 TRBJ2-2 17
CASSAVDRGDTQYF TGTGCCAGCAGCGCCGTCGACAGGGGCGATACGCAGTATTTT TRBV7-3 . TRBD1 TRBJ2-3 14
CASSKTPSTGTLLYNEQFF TGCGCCAGCAGCAAGACCCCCTCGACAGGGACCCTTCTCTACAATGAGCAGTTCTTC TRBV5-1 . TRBD1 TRBJ2-1 19
CASSLTSGPYNEQFF TGCGCCAGCAGCTTGACTAGCGGGCCCTACAATGAGCAGTTCTTC TRBV5-1 . TRBD2 TRBJ2-1 15
CASSSTKGQYQLF TGTGCCAGCAGCTCCACCAAGGGACAGTATCAACTTTTC TRBV7-8 . TRBD1 TRBJ2-7 13
CASSSPSGADTQYF TGTGCCAGCAGCTCCCCTAGCGGGGCAGATACGCAGTATTTT TRBV7-6 . TRBD2 TRBJ2-3 14
CASSRTLGARTEAFF TGTGCCAGCAGTAGAACCTTGGGGGCACGAACTGAAGCTTTCTTT TRBV25-1 . . TRBJ1-1 15
CASVCYGYTF TGCGCCAGTGTGTGTTATGGCTACACCTTC TRBV23-1 . . TRBJ1-2 10
CAISSISDTEAFF TGTGCCATCAGTTCGATATCTGACACTGAAGCTTTCTTT TRBV10-3 . . TRBJ1-1 13
CASSWGTAGPDTQYF TGCGCCAGCAGCTGGGGGACGGCGGGCCCAGATACGCAGTATTTT TRBV5-1 once . TRBJ2-3 15
CASSFPGGRATQYF TGTGCCAGCAGCTTCCCCGGCGGGAGGGCTACGCAGTATTTT TRBV11-1 . TRBD2 TRBJ2-3 14
CAWNNLGQTDTQYF TGTGCCTGGAACAACCTGGGACAGACAGATACGCAGTATTTT TRBV30 . TRBD1 TRBJ2-3 14
CAGTGGLNTEAFF TGTGCGGGGACAGGGGGGTTGAACACTGAAGCTTTCTTT TRBV28 . TRBD1 TRBJ1-1 13
CASSEGLGNTEAFF TGTGCCAGCAGCGAAGGACTGGGGAACACTGAAGCTTTCTTT TRBV7-3 . . TRBJ1-1 14
CASSQRDRANYGYTF TGTGCCAGCAGCCAAAGGGACAGAGCTAACTATGGCTACACCTTC TRBV14 . TRBD1 TRBJ1-2 15
CASSRAADTQYF TGTGCCAGCAGCCGAGCAGCAGATACGCAGTATTTT TRBV11-3 . . TRBJ2-3 12
CASSVATDRATNYGYTF TGTGCCAGCAGCGTCGCCACGGACAGGGCTACTAACTATGGCTACACCTTC TRBV9 . TRBD1 TRBJ1-2 17
CASSAQQGIGTREQYF TGTGCCAGCAGCGCCCAACAGGGTATCGGGACCCGCGAGCAGTACTTC TRBV21-1 . . TRBJ2-7 16
CSLGPEQFF TGCAGCTTAGGGCCTGAGCAGTTCTTC TRBV20-1 . . TRBJ2-1 9
CASSSGLAGDTQTGELFF TGCGCCAGCAGCTCTGGACTAGCCGGAGATACTCAGACCGGGGAGCTGTTTTTT TRBV5-1 . TRBD2 TRBJ2-2 18
CASSNHRYEQYF TGTGCCAGCAGTAACCACAGGTACGAGCAGTACTTC TRBV2 . . TRBJ2-7 12
CASSVVMNTEAFF TGTGCCAGCAGCGTAGTTATGAACACTGAAGCTTTCTTT TRBV9 few . TRBJ1-1 13
CASSYGLRLAKNIQYF TGCGCCAGCAGCTACGGACTCAGGCTAGCCAAAAACATTCAGTACTTC TRBV5-1 . . TRBJ2-4 16
CASSQDLRAGEQYF TGCGCCAGCAGCCAAGATCTGAGGGCGGGGGAGCAGTACTTC TRBV4-1 . . TRBJ2-7 14
CASSMIIGAGANVLTF TGTGCCAGTAGTATGATTATAGGGGCTGGGGCCAACGTCCTGACTTTC TRBV19 once . TRBJ2-6 16
CASSGGDGTEQFF TGTGCCAGCAGTGGAGGGGACGGGACTGAGCAGTTCTTC TRBV2 . . TRBJ2-1 13
CSASTGTGSTEAFF TGCAGCGCCTCTACCGGGACAGGGTCGACTGAAGCTTTCTTT TRBV29-1 . TRBD1 TRBJ1-1 14
CASSPADSYNEQFF TGTGCCAGCAGCCCGGCGGACAGCTACAATGAGCAGTTCTTC TRBV7-2 once . TRBJ2-1 14
CSVAAAGVSYEQYF TGCAGCGTTGCCGCGGCGGGTGTCTCCTACGAGCAGTACTTC TRBV29-1 . . TRBJ2-7 14
CASRATPSGANVLTF TGCGCCTCACGGGCAACGCCCTCTGGGGCCAACGTCCTGACTTTC TRBV28 . . TRBJ2-6 15
CASSATWGHGGYTF TGTGCCAGCAGTGCCACCTGGGGACATGGGGGCTACACCTTC TRBV9 . . TRBJ1-2 14
CASSVVGQGDEKLFF TGTGCCAGCAGCGTAGTGGGACAGGGGGATGAAAAACTGTTTTTT TRBV9 . TRBD1 TRBJ1-4 15
CASSIFADLYQETQYF TGTGCCAGTAGTATTTTCGCGGACCTGTACCAAGAGACCCAGTACTTC TRBV19 . . TRBJ2-5 16
CSAWGGQGAADTQYF TGCAGCGCCTGGGGGGGACAGGGGGCTGCAGATACGCAGTATTTT TRBV29-1 . TRBD1 TRBJ2-3 15
CASSSPYSGLTSTDTQYF TGTGCCAGCAGCTCCCCCTATTCCGGATTAACTAGCACAGATACGCAGTATTTT TRBV7-9 once . TRBJ2-3 18
CSVGTQREQYF TGCAGCGTCGGGACACAGCGCGAGCAGTACTTC TRBV29-1 . . TRBJ2-7 11
CATGQALEKLFF TGTGCCACGGGACAGGCACTTGAAAAACTGTTTTTT TRBV15 . TRBD1 TRBJ1-4 12
CASSLDEAPFYEQYF TGTGCCAGCAGCCTCGATGAGGCCCCATTCTACGAGCAGTACTTC TRBV9 once . TRBJ2-7 15
CASSLGTTSGNTIYF TGTGCCAGCAGCTTGGGGACTACATCCGGAAACACCATATATTTT TRBV5-4 . . TRBJ1-3 15
CASSDRGLDYGYTF TGTGCCAGCAGCGACAGGGGGCTTGACTATGGCTACACCTTC TRBV9 . TRBD1 TRBJ1-2 14
CASSQVAGQSSYNEQFF TGTGCCAGCAGCCAAGTGGCGGGACAAAGCTCCTACAATGAGCAGTTCTTC TRBV4-2 . . TRBJ2-1 17
CASSLPRRGVFEAFF TGTGCCAGCAGTTTACCGCGCCGGGGGGTATTCGAAGCTTTCTTT TRBV28 once . TRBJ1-1 15
CASSPPGDSNQPQHF TGTGCCAGCAGCCCCCCGGGGGATAGCAATCAGCCCCAGCATTTT TRBV7-9 . . TRBJ1-5 15
CASSERIKDEKLFF TGTGCCAGCAGTGAACGGATAAAAGACGAAAAACTGTTTTTT TRBV2 . . TRBJ1-4 14
CASSLSRLVGEQYF TGTGCCAGCAGCTTAAGTCGACTAGTGGGCGAGCAGTACTTC TRBV7-6 . . TRBJ2-7 14
CASSLAPRLLAGDSTDTQYF TGTGCCAGCAGTTTAGCCCCTCGATTACTAGCGGGAGACAGCACAGATACGCAGTATTTT TRBV27 . TRBD2 TRBJ2-3 20
CASSPRETGTDTDTQYF TGCGCCAGCAGCCCCCGGGAAACAGGGACCGACACAGATACGCAGTATTTT TRBV4-1 . . TRBJ2-3 17
CASSYDTGTNYGYTF TGTGCCAGCAGTTACGATACAGGGACCAACTATGGCTACACCTTC TRBV6-5 . . TRBJ1-2 15
CASSLTRIYNEQFF TGTGCCAGCAGTCTAACACGAATCTACAATGAGCAGTTCTTC TRBV7-8 . . TRBJ2-1 14
CASTQIQGGTDTQYF TGCGCCAGCACCCAGATCCAGGGGGGCACAGATACGCAGTATTTT TRBV5-1 . TRBD1 TRBJ2-3 15
CASSVEPLNSGEKLFF TGTGCCAGCAGCGTAGAGCCCCTTAACAGCGGAGAAAAACTGTTTTTT TRBV9 . . TRBJ1-4 16
CAWSYFSNQPQHF TGTGCCTGGAGTTATTTTAGCAATCAGCCCCAGCATTTT TRBV30 . . TRBJ1-5 13